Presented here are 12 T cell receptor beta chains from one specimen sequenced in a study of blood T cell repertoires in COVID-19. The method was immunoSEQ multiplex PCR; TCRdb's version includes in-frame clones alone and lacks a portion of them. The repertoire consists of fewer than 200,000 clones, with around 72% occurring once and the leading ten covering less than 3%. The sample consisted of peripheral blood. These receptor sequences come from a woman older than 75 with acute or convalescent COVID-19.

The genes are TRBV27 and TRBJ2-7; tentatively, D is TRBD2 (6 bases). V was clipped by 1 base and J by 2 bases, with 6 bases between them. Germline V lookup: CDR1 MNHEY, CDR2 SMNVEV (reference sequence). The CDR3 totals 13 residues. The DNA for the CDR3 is TGTGCCAGCAGTTTATGGGGGGCCTACGAGCAGTACTTC. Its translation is CASSLWGAYEQYF.

The CDR3 sequence: CASSRFKTGVSYGYTF. Written as DNA, the CDR3 is TGTGCCAGTAGCCGATTTAAGACAGGGGTGAGCTATGGCTACACCTTC. The rearrangement joins TRBV19 to TRBJ1-2, with 8 bases fitting TRBD1. With V trimmed by 6 bases and J by 4 bases, 13 bases remained unmatched. Germline loops: CDR1 LNHDA, CDR2 SQIVND (reference sequence). The CDR3 runs to 16 residues.

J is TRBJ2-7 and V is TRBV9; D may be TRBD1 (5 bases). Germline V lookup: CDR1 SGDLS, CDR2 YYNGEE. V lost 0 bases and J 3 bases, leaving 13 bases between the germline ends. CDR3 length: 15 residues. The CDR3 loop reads CASSVAEGHFYEQYF. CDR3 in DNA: TGTGCCAGCAGCGTAGCGGAAGGACATTTCTACGAGCAGTACTTC.

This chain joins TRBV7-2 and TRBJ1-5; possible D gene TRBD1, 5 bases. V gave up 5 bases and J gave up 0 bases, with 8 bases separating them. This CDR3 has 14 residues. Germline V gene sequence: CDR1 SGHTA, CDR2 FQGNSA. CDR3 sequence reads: CASSADSSNQPQHF. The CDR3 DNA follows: TGTGCCAGCAGCGCCGACAGTAGCAATCAGCCCCAGCATTTT.

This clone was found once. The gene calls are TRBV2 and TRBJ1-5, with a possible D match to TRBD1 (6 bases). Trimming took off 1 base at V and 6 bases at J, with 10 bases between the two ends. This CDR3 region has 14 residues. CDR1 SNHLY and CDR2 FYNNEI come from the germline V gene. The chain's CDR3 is CASSEGTAAQPQHF. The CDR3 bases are TGTGCCAGCAGTGAAGGGACAGCGGCTCAGCCCCAGCATTTT.

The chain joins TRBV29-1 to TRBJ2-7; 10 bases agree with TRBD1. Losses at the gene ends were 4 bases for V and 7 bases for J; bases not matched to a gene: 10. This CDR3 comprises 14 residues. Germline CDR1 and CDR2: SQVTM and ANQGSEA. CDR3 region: CSVGGQGNVREQYF. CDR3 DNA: TGCAGCGTTGGGGGACAGGGGAATGTACGGGAGCAGTACTTC.

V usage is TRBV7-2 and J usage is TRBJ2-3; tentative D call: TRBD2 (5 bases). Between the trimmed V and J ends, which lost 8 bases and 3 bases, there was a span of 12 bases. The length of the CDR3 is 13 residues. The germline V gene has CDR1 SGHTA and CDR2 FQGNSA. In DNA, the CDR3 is TGTGCCAGCGGCTCCTTAGCGACAGATACGCAGTATTTT. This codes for CASGSLATDTQYF.

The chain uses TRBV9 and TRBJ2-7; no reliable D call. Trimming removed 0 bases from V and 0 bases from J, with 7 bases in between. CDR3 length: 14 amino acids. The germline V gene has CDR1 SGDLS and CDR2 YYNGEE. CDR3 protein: CASSVDHYSYEQYF. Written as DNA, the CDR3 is TGTGCCAGCAGCGTAGATCACTACTCCTACGAGCAGTACTTC.

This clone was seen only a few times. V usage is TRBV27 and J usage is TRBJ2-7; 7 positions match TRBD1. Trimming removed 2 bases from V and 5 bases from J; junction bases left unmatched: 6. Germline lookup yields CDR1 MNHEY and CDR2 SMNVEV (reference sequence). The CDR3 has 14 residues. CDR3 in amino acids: CASSLIGGGDEQYF. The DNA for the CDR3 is TGTGCCAGCAGTTTAATAGGGGGCGGCGACGAGCAGTACTTC.

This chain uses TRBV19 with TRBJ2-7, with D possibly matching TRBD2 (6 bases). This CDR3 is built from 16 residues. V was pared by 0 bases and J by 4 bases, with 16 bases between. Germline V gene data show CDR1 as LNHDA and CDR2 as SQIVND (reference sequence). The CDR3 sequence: CASSIDGSHKSYEQYF. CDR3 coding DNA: TGTGCCAGTAGTATAGACGGGAGCCATAAGTCTTACGAGCAGTACTTC. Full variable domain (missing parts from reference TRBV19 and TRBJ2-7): DGGITQSPKYLFRKEGQNVTLSCEQNLNHDAMYWYRQDPGQGLRLIYYSQIVNDFQKGDIAEGYSVSREKKESFPLTVTSAQKNPTAFYLCASSIDGSHKSYEQYFGPGTRLTVT.

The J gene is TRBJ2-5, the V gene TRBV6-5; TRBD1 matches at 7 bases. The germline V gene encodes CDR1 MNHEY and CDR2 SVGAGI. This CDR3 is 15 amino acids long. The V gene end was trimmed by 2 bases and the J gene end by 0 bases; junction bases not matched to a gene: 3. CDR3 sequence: CASSYDREYQETQYF. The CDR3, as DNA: TGTGCCAGCAGTTACGACAGGGAGTACCAAGAGACCCAGTACTTC.

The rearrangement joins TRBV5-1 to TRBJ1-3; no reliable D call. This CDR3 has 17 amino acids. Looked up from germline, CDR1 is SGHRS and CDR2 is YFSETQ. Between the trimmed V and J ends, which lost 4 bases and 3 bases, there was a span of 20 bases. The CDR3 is CASSMSPLQVDGNTIYF. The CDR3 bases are TGCGCCAGCAGCATGAGCCCCTTGCAGGTTGATGGAAACACCATATATTTT.